The 26 T cell receptor beta chains in this list originate from one sample, sequenced in a study of identical twins (dated by TCRdb to the mid-2010s). Library construction relied on 5' RACE. Instrument used: Illumina HiSeq 2000. The public reads were reprocessed in TCRdb via fastp at Q25 and MiXCR, keeping in-frame beta chains. Identical CDR3 proteins give one entry, which carries the most common genes and DNA. The sample records about 520,000 distinct CDR3 sequences, around 20% of which are singletons. 0.8% to 1% of the sample rests with the top ten. The same data also went into a second study, on T cells expressing NK-cell markers.

The sample comprised CD4+ T cells sorted from blood. All receptors derive from a woman in her late teens or twenties in good health.

This clonotype appeared a few times. The J gene is TRBJ2-3, the V gene TRBV20-1, with D hard to call. The CDR3 has 14 amino acids. V was shortened by 6 bases and J by 0 bases, with 13 bases between the two germline ends. The V gene's germline CDR1 is DFQATT and CDR2 SNEGSKA (reference sequence). This CDR3 reads CSAAGRASTDTQYF. The CDR3 DNA follows: TGCAGTGCCGCTGGTCGGGCTAGCACAGATACGCAGTATTTT.

This clonotype turned up a few times. The chain uses TRBV9 and TRBJ2-3, with D hard to call. The V end was cut by 3 bases, the J end by 0 bases, with 14 bases between. CDR3 size: 16 residues. Germline assignment: CDR1 SGDLS and CDR2 YYNGEE. The CDR3 is CASSAAGLDSTDTQYF. The CDR3 DNA reads as TGTGCCAGCAGCGCCGCCGGGCTAGATAGCACAGATACGCAGTATTTT.

J is TRBJ2-3 and V is TRBV25-1; D might be TRBD1 or TRBD2, each matching 5 bases. Trimming cost V 4 bases and J 9 bases, with 11 bases left between them. The CDR3 extends over 12 amino acids. Germline V gene sequence: CDR1 MGHDK, CDR2 SYGVNS. CDR3 nucleotide sequence: TGTGCCAGCAGTGGAGGGGAAGGGACGCAGTATTTT. Amino acid sequence: CASSGGEGTQYF.

The rearrangement uses TRBV5-1 and TRBJ2-3; tentative D call: TRBD1 (6 bases). The V and J ends lost 6 bases and 0 bases respectively, with 8 bases between them. The CDR3 sequence is 13 residues long. The germline V gene encodes CDR1 SGHRS and CDR2 YFSETQ. The CDR3 sequence is CASNRDSTDTQYF. The CDR3 DNA reads TGCGCCAGCAACAGGGACAGCACAGATACGCAGTATTTT. Full variable domain (remainder filled in from reference TRBV5-1 and TRBJ2-3): KAGVTQTPRYLIKTRGQQVTLSCSPISGHRSVSWYQQTPGQGLQFLFEYFSETQRNKGNFPGRFSGRQFSNSRSEMNVSTLELGDSALYLCASNRDSTDTQYFGPGTRLTVL.

V and J are TRBV3-1 and TRBJ1-3; D may be TRBD1 (6 bases). The CDR3 runs 16 residues. V was shortened by 4 bases and J by 3 bases, with 16 bases between the two germline ends. The germline gives CDR1 LGHDT, CDR2 YNNKEL (reference sequence). CDR3: CASSLQGGVSGNTIYF. The DNA of the CDR3 is TGTGCCAGCAGCCTACAGGGTGGGGTTAGTGGAAACACCATATATTTT.

This clonotype was recorded at least ten times. The chain is built from TRBV10-3 and TRBJ2-3, with D unresolved. Germline assignment: CDR1 ENHRY and CDR2 SYGVKD. Trimming took 7 bases from V and 1 from J, leaving 6 bases between them. This CDR3 comprises 12 residues. CDR3 loop: CAIKRGTDTQYF. Here the CDR3 DNA reads TGTGCCATCAAACGGGGCACAGATACGCAGTATTTT.

This clonotype was observed a few times. The genes are TRBV20-1 and TRBJ1-6, with 9 bases lining up with TRBD1. After removal of 3 bases from V and 7 bases from J, the junction contained 7 bases not matched to a gene. Germline CDR1 DFQATT, CDR2 SNEGSKA (reference sequence). The CDR3 has 15 amino acids. The chain's CDR3 is CSARTGTGTNSPLHF. DNA of the CDR3: TGCAGTGCTAGGACCGGGACAGGGACAAATTCACCCCTCCACTTT.

V usage is TRBV5-1 and J usage is TRBJ2-3; possible D gene TRBD1, 5 bases. The CDR3 runs to 14 residues. V was trimmed by 4 bases and J by 6 bases, leaving 15 bases between them. The germline CDR1 and CDR2 sequences are SGHRS and YFSETQ. CDR3 nucleotides: TGCGCCAGCAGCCTGACAGATTGGGCGGATACGCAGTATTTT. This translates into CASSLTDWADTQYF.

This clonotype was detected only once. The chain carries TRBV20-1 and TRBJ1-1; 8 bases line up with TRBD1. Trimming at V came to 5 bases and at J to 5 bases, leaving 10 bases not matched to a gene. Germline values: CDR1 DFQATT, CDR2 SNEGSKA (reference sequence). The CDR3 is made up of 14 amino acids. In DNA, the CDR3 is TGCAGTGCTGTAACCGGGACAGGATCGACTGAAGCTTTCTTT. This encodes CSAVTGTGSTEAFF.

The J gene is TRBJ2-3, the V gene TRBV7-9, with D possibly being TRBD2 (6 bases). The CDR3 is 15 residues long. The V gene lost 8 bases and the J gene lost 6 bases, with 21 bases spanning the gap. From germline, CDR1 is SEHNR and CDR2 FQNEAQ (reference sequence). CDR3: CASGKMGGAGDTQYF. In DNA, the CDR3 is TGTGCCAGCGGAAAAATGGGCGGGGCGGGGGATACGCAGTATTTT.

The CDR3 protein is CASSQATGPKNIQYF. In DNA form, the CDR3 reads TGCGCCAGCAGCCAAGCGACAGGACCCAAAAACATTCAGTACTTC. The chain carries TRBV4-3 and TRBJ2-4; maybe TRBD1 (6 bases). This CDR3 is 15 amino acids long. V lost 1 base, J lost 2 bases, and 9 bases lay in between. Germline V gives CDR1 LGHNA, CDR2 YSLEER.

This clonotype was observed a few times. The V call is TRBV6-4, the J call TRBJ2-2, with 9 bases fitting TRBD1. Germline CDR1 reads MRHNA; CDR2 reads SNTAGT. The CDR3 is made up of 19 amino acids. Unmatched junction bases numbered 12, after V lost 4 bases and J lost 0 bases. CDR3 protein: CASSAPGQGLSPNTGELFF. CDR3 bases: TGTGCCAGCAGTGCTCCGGGACAGGGCTTGTCGCCGAACACCGGGGAGCTGTTTTTT.

In this sample, this clonotype turned up a few times. The gene calls are TRBV20-1 and TRBJ2-1; D not certain. The CDR3 extends over 15 amino acids. Germline CDR1 is DFQATT and CDR2 is SNEGSKA (reference sequence). Deletions cut 3 bases from V and 6 bases from J, with 18 bases between. CDR3 nucleotides: TGCAGTGCTAGTCTACAACAAGGTCTCGCCAATGAGCAGTTCTTC. It is translated as CSASLQQGLANEQFF.

A few counts support this clonotype. The chain combines TRBV5-1 with TRBJ2-6, with TRBD2 as a possible D gene (5 bases). Germline assignment: CDR1 SGHRS and CDR2 YFSETQ. With 4 bases removed from V and 0 bases from J, the gap between germline ends came to 14 bases. The CDR3 contains 17 residues. This chain's CDR3 is CASSPGFSSSGANVLTF. DNA for the CDR3: TGCGCCAGCAGCCCGGGATTTTCCTCCTCTGGGGCCAACGTCCTGACTTTC.

The chain is built from TRBV18 and TRBJ2-7; TRBD2 agrees at 8 bases. Unmatched junction bases numbered 10, after V lost 3 bases and J lost 3 bases. This CDR3 has 16 amino acids. The germline V gene has CDR1 KGHSH and CDR2 LQKENI. CDR3 region: CASSPPGTRGIYEQYF. The CDR3 nucleotides are TGTGCCAGCTCACCTCCTGGGACTAGGGGAATCTACGAGCAGTACTTC.

The genes are TRBV2 and TRBJ2-1; a possible D gene is TRBD1 (5 bases). Germline CDR1 SNHLY, CDR2 FYNNEI. The CDR3 is 15 residues long. Trimming removed 5 bases from V and 4 bases from J, with 15 bases in between. The CDR3 is CASSYQGNPYNEQFF. CDR3 in DNA: TGTGCCAGCAGTTATCAGGGAAACCCATACAATGAGCAGTTCTTC.

This sequence joins TRBV20-1 and TRBJ1-5; unclear D gene. The CDR3 is made up of 13 amino acids. Trimming left V 1 base short and J 3 bases short, with 7 bases between. Germline values: CDR1 DFQATT, CDR2 SNEGSKA (reference sequence). DNA of the CDR3: TGCAGTGCTAGAGGGGAGTACAATCAGCCCCAGCATTTT. Translation gives CSARGEYNQPQHF.

This clonotype was seen at least ten times. This rearrangement joins TRBV27 to TRBJ2-5; a weak D match, TRBD2 (6 bases). Trimming cost V 4 bases and J 0 bases, with 18 bases left between them. The length of the CDR3 is 17 residues. The V gene's germline CDR1 is MNHEY and CDR2 SMNVEV (reference sequence). As DNA, the CDR3 is TGTGCCAGCAGTTGGAATGGGGACTTAAAGTACCAAGAGACCCAGTACTTC. Translation: CASSWNGDLKYQETQYF.

This clonotype was observed a handful of times. The genes are TRBV6-1 and TRBJ2-1; either TRBD1 or TRBD2 may fit D (5 bases each). Germline CDR1 and CDR2: MNHNS and SASEGT. V was trimmed by 8 bases and J by 4 bases, leaving 12 bases between them. The CDR3 loop spans 13 amino acids. The CDR3 DNA is TGTGCCAGCGCCCACGGGGCTTACAATGAGCAGTTCTTC. Amino acid sequence: CASAHGAYNEQFF.

This clonotype was detected ten times or more. This chain uses TRBV29-1 with TRBJ2-5; no clear D gene. The CDR3 runs to 11 residues. V shed 3 bases and J shed 9 bases, with 11 bases lying between them. Per germline, CDR1 SQVTM and CDR2 ANQGSEA. In DNA form, the CDR3 reads TGCAGCGTTGAGGGTATCTCGGCCCAGTACTTC. As protein: CSVEGISAQYF.

The chain recombines TRBV3-1 with TRBJ2-7; 7 bases line up with TRBD2. Germline CDR1 reads LGHDT; CDR2 reads YNNKEL (reference sequence). This CDR3 spans 15 amino acids. With V trimmed by 3 bases and J by 5 bases, 10 bases remained unmatched. The CDR3 region is CASSHIRGRLHEQYF. The CDR3 nucleotides read TGTGCCAGCAGCCATATCCGCGGGAGACTCCACGAGCAGTACTTC.

The J gene is TRBJ2-7, the V gene TRBV6-1; maybe TRBD2 (5 bases). The V gene lost 11 bases and the J gene lost 6 bases, with 20 bases spanning the gap. This CDR3 is 13 amino acids long. CDR1 and CDR2 (germline): MNHNS, SASEGT. The CDR3 DNA reads TGTGCCGGTAAGACGCCCGGGGTACGCGAGCAGTACTTC. Its translation: CAGKTPGVREQYF.

The sample holds many counts of this clonotype. The J gene is TRBJ2-7, the V gene TRBV30, with unresolved D. Germline CDR1 GTSNPN, CDR2 SVGIG (reference sequence). V gave up 2 bases and J gave up 3 bases, with 8 bases separating them. This CDR3 spans 12 amino acids. The CDR3 loop reads CAWSLMSYEQYF. In DNA form, the CDR3 reads TGTGCCTGGAGTCTAATGAGCTACGAGCAGTACTTC. Full variable domain (outside the CDR3, taken from reference TRBV30 and TRBJ2-7): SQTIHQWPATLVQPVGSPLSLECTVEGTSNPNLYWYRQAAGRGLQLLFYSVGIGQISSEVPQNLSASRPQDRQFILSSKKLLLSDSGFYLCAWSLMSYEQYFGPGTRLTVT.

CDR3 bases: TGTGCCGCAGGGGGGGGTGCTTTCTTT. As protein: CAAGGGAFF. V and J are TRBV12-3 or TRBV12-4 and TRBJ1-1; 7 positions agree with TRBD1. The CDR3 runs 9 residues. Losses at the gene ends were 11 bases for V and 11 bases for J; bases not matched to a gene: 5.

This clonotype was observed a few times. This chain links TRBV20-1 with TRBJ1-4; D gene uncertain. The CDR3 is 10 amino acids. In germline, CDR1 is DFQATT, CDR2 SNEGSKA (reference sequence). Trimming shortened V by 8 bases and J by 8 bases, and 9 bases separated the two germline ends. The CDR3 spells CSPTKEKLFF. The DNA of the CDR3 is TGCAGTCCGACGAAGGAAAAACTGTTTTTT.

The V call is TRBV6-1, the J call TRBJ2-1; the match to TRBD2 covers 14 bases. The CDR3 is 16 amino acids. The J segment lost 7 bases and the V segment lost 5 bases, leaving 7 bases of the junction unmatched. Germline V gene sequence: CDR1 MNHNS, CDR2 SASEGT. CDR3 amino acids: CASSPSGTSGSNEQFF. CDR3 sequence (DNA): TGTGCCAGCAGTCCTTCCGGGACTAGCGGGAGTAATGAGCAGTTCTTC.